Listed here are 25 T cell receptor beta chains from one sample, sequenced in a study of shared clonotypes between healthy human individuals. The repertoire was sequenced with immunoSEQ multiplex PCR; TCRdb's copy has only in-frame clones and lacks some. The table has some 2.4 million clones, 93% seen once. The sequencing sample was made of naive CD4+ T cells from PBMCs. Subset reported: CD45RA+ positively selected. The receptors originated from a man aged 18 to 30 in good health. Some clones in this sample may be carry-over from other donors' samples.

This sequence joins TRBV7-2 and TRBJ2-2, with a tentative D call TRBD2 (5 bases). Germline lookup yields CDR1 SGHTA and CDR2 FQGNSA. This CDR3 spans 16 amino acids. Trimming stripped 2 bases from V and 1 base from J, with 11 bases between. In nucleotides, the CDR3 is TGTGCCAGCAGCTTAAATACGGGGAAGAACACCGGGGAGCTGTTTTTT. Encoded protein: CASSLNTGKNTGELFF.

The CDR3 sequence: CATTLVRGSSYEQYF. The CDR3 nucleotides read TGTGCCACCACCTTAGTCAGGGGGAGCTCCTACGAGCAGTACTTC. The chain employs TRBV6-1 and TRBJ2-7, with 7 bases matching TRBD1. Germline loops: CDR1 MNHNS, CDR2 SASEGT. With 10 bases clipped from V and 0 bases from J, the junction kept 12 bases outside the gene matches. The CDR3 totals 15 residues.

With respect to this clone: In the same sample, other DNA sequences code for this CDR3. CDR3 in amino acids: CASSLEGTEAFF. The CDR3 DNA sequence: TGTGCCAGCAGCTTGGAGGGCACTGAAGCTTTCTTT. The V and J genes are TRBV5-6 and TRBJ1-1; unclear D gene. Trimming stripped 0 bases from V and 4 bases from J, with 4 bases between. CDR3 length equals 12 residues. The germline gives CDR1 SGHDT, CDR2 YYEEEE.

The chain employs TRBV5-1 and TRBJ2-1; TRBD2 matches 12 bases. V lost 4 bases, J lost 8 bases, and 7 bases stayed unmatched. Germline V gives CDR1 SGHRS, CDR2 YFSETQ. The CDR3 has 15 amino acids. CDR3 residues: CASSPPTSGRHEQFF. The CDR3 DNA sequence: TGCGCCAGCAGCCCCCCGACTAGCGGGAGACATGAGCAGTTCTTC.

This chain's CDR3 is CASSLGQGAPSGLFF. Here the CDR3 DNA reads TGTGCCAGCAGTCTGGGACAGGGGGCCCCGAGTGGGCTGTTTTTT. The gene calls are TRBV2 and TRBJ1-4; 12 nucleotides align to TRBD1. After removal of 5 bases from V and 14 bases from J, the junction contained 12 bases not matched to a gene. CDR1 is SNHLY and CDR2 is FYNNEI in the germline V gene. The CDR3 extends over 15 amino acids. Supplemented by reference TRBV2 and TRBJ1-4, the full variable domain reads EPEVTQTPSHQVTQMGQEVILRCVPISNHLYFYWYRQILGQKVEFLVSFYNNEISEKSEIFDDQFSVERPDGSNFTLKIRSTKLEDSAMYFCASSLGQGAPSGLFFGSGTQLSVL.

The chain joins TRBV12-5 to TRBJ2-3; 16 bases match TRBD2. CDR1 and CDR2 from the germline V gene are LGHNT and FRNRAP. The CDR3 has 17 amino acids. V trimming: 5 bases; J trimming: 6 bases; junction bases outside the gene matches: 8. Here the CDR3 reads CASGTGLAGGLRDTQYF. Here the CDR3 DNA reads TGTGCTAGTGGTACGGGACTAGCGGGAGGGCTGAGGGATACGCAGTATTTT.

The V and J genes are TRBV5-1 and TRBJ1-3; D perhaps matches TRBD1 (6 bases). The germline CDR1 and CDR2 sequences are SGHRS and YFSETQ. V was clipped by 1 base and J by 0 bases, with 8 bases between them. The CDR3 contains 15 residues. CDR3 DNA: TGCGCCAGCAGCTTGTCAGGGGTCTCTGGAAACACCATATATTTT. This translates into CASSLSGVSGNTIYF.

The chain employs TRBV14 and TRBJ2-2; D might be TRBD2 (5 bases). V shed 3 bases and J shed 3 bases, with 11 bases lying between them. The CDR3 has 15 residues. Germline values: CDR1 SGHDN, CDR2 FVKESK. The CDR3 region is CASSHQRRHTGELFF. The CDR3 coding sequence is TGTGCCAGCAGCCACCAGCGGCGGCACACCGGGGAGCTGTTTTTT. Variable domain in full (rest from reference TRBV14 and TRBJ2-2): EAGVTQFPSHSVIEKGQTVTLRCDPISGHDNLYWYRRVMGKEIKFLLHFVKESKQDESGMPNNRFLAERTGGTYSTLKVQPAELEDSGVYFCASSHQRRHTGELFFGEGSRLTVL.

In the case of this clone: This sample includes further DNA sequences coding for the same CDR3. This chain joins TRBV28 and TRBJ2-1; 13 positions agree with TRBD2. V shed 4 bases, J shed 5 bases, and the junction held 5 bases outside the gene matches. The CDR3 consists of 16 residues. Germline V gives CDR1 MDHEN, CDR2 SYDVKM. The CDR3 DNA follows: TGTGCCAGCAGTTCACCCGGGACTAGCGGGAACAATGAGCAGTTCTTC. It yields the protein CASSSPGTSGNNEQFF.

V usage is TRBV5-4 and J usage is TRBJ1-2; 7 nucleotides line up with TRBD1. The CDR3 sequence is 16 residues long. Germline V CDR1 and CDR2: SGHNT, YYREEE (reference sequence). The ends lost 0 bases at V and 2 bases at J; junction bases unmatched: 7. The CDR3 loop is CASSLAGGQRNYGYTF. The CDR3 region has the DNA TGTGCCAGCAGCTTGGCCGGGGGACAGAGAAACTATGGCTACACCTTC. Supplemented by reference TRBV5-4 and TRBJ1-2, the full variable domain reads ETGVTQSPTHLIKTRGQQVTLRCSSQSGHNTVSWYQQALGQGPQFIFQYYREEENGRGNFPPRFSGLQFPNYSSELNVNALELDDSALYLCASSLAGGQRNYGYTFGSGTRLTVV.

V usage is TRBV6-6 and J usage is TRBJ2-5, with D hard to call. V was shortened by 8 bases and J by 9 bases, with 13 bases between the two germline ends. The CDR3 length is 11 residues. Germline assignment: CDR1 MNHNY and CDR2 SVGAGI (reference sequence). CDR3 loop: CASLGPIAQYF. CDR3 nucleotide sequence: TGTGCCAGCCTGGGCCCGATTGCCCAGTACTTC.

The chain is built from TRBV6-1 and TRBJ1-2, with TRBD1 matching 7 bases. CDR1 is MNHNS, CDR2 SASEGT, per germline. CDR3 length: 13 amino acids. J lost 2 bases, V lost 5 bases, and 2 bases had no gene match. The CDR3 loop reads CASSKDRNYGYTF. CDR3 coding DNA: TGTGCCAGCAGTAAGGACAGGAACTATGGCTACACCTTC.

The V call is TRBV7-9, the J call TRBJ2-1, with D maybe TRBD2 (6 bases). CDR3 length equals 15 residues. Trimming took off 1 base at V and 8 bases at J, with 15 bases between the two ends. Germline CDR1 is SEHNR and CDR2 is FQNEAQ (reference sequence). For the CDR3, the DNA is TGTGCCAGCAGCTTAGTCGGAGGGATTAGGGATGAGCAGTTCTTC. It yields the protein CASSLVGGIRDEQFF.

CDR3 in amino acids: CASSLTDVGQAPLHF. CDR3 sequence (DNA): TGTGCCAGCAGCTTGACGGATGTAGGACAAGCACCCCTCCACTTT. The chain couples TRBV2 to TRBJ1-6; TRBD1 might be the D (5 bases). V shed 6 bases and J shed 11 bases, with 20 bases lying between them. Germline CDR1 and CDR2: SNHLY and FYNNEI. The CDR3 consists of 15 residues.

This rearrangement joins TRBV27 to TRBJ2-3; 9 bases align to TRBD2. The CDR3 contains 17 residues. Germline assignment: CDR1 MNHEY and CDR2 SMNVEV (reference sequence). V shed 2 bases, J shed 0 bases, and the junction held 6 bases outside the gene matches. The CDR3 coding sequence is TGTGCCAGCAGTTTAGCGGTAGCGGGAGCGAGCACAGATACGCAGTATTTT. Amino acid sequence: CASSLAVAGASTDTQYF.

This clone was seen only once. The rearrangement joins TRBV29-1 to TRBJ2-3; 9 positions match TRBD1. The V gene end was trimmed by 6 bases and the J gene end by 3 bases; junction bases not matched to a gene: 10. The CDR3 is made up of 15 amino acids. The V gene's germline CDR1 is SQVTM and CDR2 ANQGSEA. CDR3 in amino acids: CSVTGTGKGTDTQYF. The DNA of the CDR3 is TGCAGCGTGACCGGGACAGGGAAAGGTACAGATACGCAGTATTTT.

The chain has TRBV28 and TRBJ1-4; maybe TRBD1 (5 bases). CDR1 is MDHEN, CDR2 SYDVKM, per germline. The ends were cut back, 3 bases at V and 6 bases at J, with 11 bases in the middle. The CDR3 length is 14 residues. As DNA, the CDR3 is TGTGCCAGCAGTTTTGGTCTGGGGCATGAAAAACTGTTTTTT. The encoded protein is CASSFGLGHEKLFF.

The CDR3 DNA sequence: TGTGCCAGCAGTGAGAGGGTTAACAATGAGCAGTTCTTC. Its translation is CASSERVNNEQFF. The chain joins TRBV2 to TRBJ2-1; tentatively, D is TRBD2 (5 bases). The CDR3 covers 13 residues. Germline V gene data show CDR1 as SNHLY and CDR2 as FYNNEI. Trimming pared 3 bases from V and 5 bases from J, leaving 8 bases between.

This clone was recorded once. The genes are TRBV5-1 and TRBJ2-5, with a tentative D call TRBD2 (7 bases). The CDR3 has 16 residues. V lost 5 bases to trimming and J lost 4 bases, with 21 bases between them. CDR1 SGHRS and CDR2 YFSETQ come from the germline V gene. The CDR3 DNA is TGCGCCAGCAGTCCGGGGGGCGCAGGGCCAAGAGAGACCCAGTACTTC. Residues: CASSPGGAGPRETQYF.

This rearrangement joins TRBV7-6 to TRBJ1-2, with D possibly TRBD1 on 6 matching bases. This CDR3 has 15 amino acids. Trimming stripped 5 bases from V and 0 bases from J, with 13 bases between. Germline V gene lookup returns CDR1 SGHVS and CDR2 FNYEAQ. The CDR3 DNA sequence: TGTGCCAGCAGCACCCTGACAGGTCCTAACTATGGCTACACCTTC. Amino acids: CASSTLTGPNYGYTF.

V gene TRBV7-9 combines with J gene TRBJ2-7; TRBD1 matches at 8 bases. Germline-derived CDR1 and CDR2 are SEHNR and FQNEAQ (reference sequence). The CDR3 consists of 15 residues. V gave up 3 bases and J gave up 3 bases; unmatched junction bases: 7. CDR3 loop: CASSFIPGQDYEQYF. In DNA, the CDR3 is TGTGCCAGCAGCTTTATCCCGGGACAGGACTACGAGCAGTACTTC.

The chain links TRBV4-1 to TRBJ2-3; 11 bases fit TRBD2. V shed 1 base, J shed 8 bases, and the junction held 11 bases outside the gene matches. Germline assignment: CDR1 MGHRA and CDR2 YSYEKL. CDR3 length: 17 residues. CDR3 bases: TGCGCCAGCAGCCAAGTTGATAGCGGGAGGGCTGGGGGTACGCAGTATTTT. It encodes CASSQVDSGRAGGTQYF.

The V call is TRBV28, the J call TRBJ2-1, with 14 bases identical to TRBD2. The germline V gene has CDR1 MDHEN and CDR2 SYDVKM. Trimming took 5 bases from V and 6 from J; bases not matched to a gene: 6. This CDR3 spans 16 amino acids. CDR3 residues: CASSPLGTSGSNEQFF. CDR3 DNA: TGTGCCAGCAGTCCTCTCGGGACTAGCGGGAGCAATGAGCAGTTCTTC.

The rearrangement joins TRBV18 to TRBJ1-2, with TRBD1 identical over 7 bases. The V segment lost 3 bases and the J segment 0 bases; nucleotides outside the gene matches: 4. The germline gives CDR1 KGHSH, CDR2 LQKENI. The CDR3 runs 15 residues. In nucleotides, the CDR3 is TGTGCCAGCTCACCTACGACAGGGACTAACTATGGCTACACCTTC. As protein: CASSPTTGTNYGYTF.

This sequence joins TRBV5-1 and TRBJ2-3; a weak D match, TRBD1 (5 bases). V dropped 0 bases and J dropped 10 bases, with 18 bases sitting between them. CDR3 length: 15 residues. CDR1 and CDR2 from the germline V gene are SGHRS and YFSETQ. CDR3 bases: TGCGCCAGCAGCTTGGGAGGTTCAGGGCGACGGGCGCAGTATTTT. Amino acids: CASSLGGSGRRAQYF.